One and the same sample provided the 30 T cell receptor beta chains below, sequenced in a study of blood T cell repertoires in COVID-19. Clones were read by immunoSEQ multiplex PCR, and TCRdb kept only the in-frame ones, dropping some. The table has around 93,000 clones, roughly 89% seen once; the top ten hold 15%. Sequenced material: peripheral blood. The origin of the receptors is a human donor in a cohort sampled during active COVID-19.

The CDR3 nucleotides are TGCGCCAGCAGCTTGGACCAGGGGTCCTACGAGCAGTACTTC. Translating gives CASSLDQGSYEQYF. The V call is TRBV5-1, the J call TRBJ2-7, with a possible D match to TRBD1 (6 bases). V was cut by 0 bases and J by 1 base, with 8 bases left in between. CDR3 length equals 14 residues. Germline V gives CDR1 SGHRS, CDR2 YFSETQ.

This clone was seen once. The chain's CDR3 is CASTGRIKNTGELFF. CDR3 nucleotide sequence: TGTGCCAGTACAGGGAGGATTAAGAACACCGGGGAGCTGTTTTTT. V is TRBV19 and J is TRBJ2-2, with D tentatively TRBD2 (6 bases). CDR3 length: 15 amino acids. Germline-derived CDR1 and CDR2 are LNHDA and SQIVND (reference sequence). V lost 7 bases and J lost 1, with 13 bases in between.

In its sample, this clone was seen a few times. The V call is TRBV4-1, the J call TRBJ1-1; 9 bases match TRBD1. CDR3 length: 12 residues. The germline V gene has CDR1 MGHRA and CDR2 YSYEKL. The junction had 4 bases not matched to a gene; V was cut back by 3 bases and J by 11 bases. CDR3 bases: TGCGCCAGCAGCCACACGACAGGGGGGGCTTTCTTT. Translating gives CASSHTTGGAFF.

CDR3 DNA: TGTGCCAGCAGCGTAGGGACTAGTTCGGAGACCCAGTACTTC. Its translation: CASSVGTSSETQYF. The genes are TRBV9 and TRBJ2-5, with 7 positions matching TRBD2. Germline CDR1 and CDR2: SGDLS and YYNGEE. The CDR3 extends over 14 amino acids. V shed 0 bases, J shed 5 bases, and the junction held 4 bases outside the gene matches.

V is TRBV19 and J is TRBJ1-1; D unresolved. Between the trimmed V and J ends, which lost 5 bases and 5 bases, there was a span of 18 bases. Germline values: CDR1 LNHDA, CDR2 SQIVND (reference sequence). This CDR3 region has 15 residues. In DNA form, the CDR3 reads TGTGCCAGTAGTGGCTCTCAGTGGGGAGAAACTGAAGCTTTCTTT. Translation gives CASSGSQWGETEAFF.

The chain links TRBV6-5 to TRBJ1-4; tentatively, D is TRBD1 (5 bases). The V and J ends lost 2 bases and 13 bases respectively, with 11 bases between them. The CDR3 runs 12 residues. CDR1 MNHEY and CDR2 SVGAGI come from the germline V gene. The CDR3 region is CASSYQGGSLFF. In nucleotides, the CDR3 is TGTGCCAGCAGTTACCAGGGAGGGTCACTGTTTTTT.

This clone was counted a few times. The chain joins TRBV6-6 to TRBJ2-7; no firm D call. CDR1 MNHNY and CDR2 SVGAGI come from the germline V gene (reference sequence). V lost 6 bases and J lost 1, with 7 bases in between. This CDR3 has 12 residues. The CDR3 DNA reads as TGTGCCAGCAGCTCTTTATCCTACGAGCAGTACTTC. Protein sequence: CASSSLSYEQYF.

This clone appeared a single time. V is TRBV5-1 and J is TRBJ2-5; TRBD1 is a possible D gene (6 bases). This CDR3 spans 14 amino acids. Germline CDR1 is SGHRS and CDR2 is YFSETQ. Trimming removed 4 bases at V and 1 base at J, with 11 bases between. CDR3 protein: CASSQRGGQETQYF. CDR3 coding DNA: TGCGCCAGCAGCCAGCGAGGGGGCCAAGAGACCCAGTACTTC.

The V gene is TRBV11-2, the J gene TRBJ2-1, with D possibly TRBD2 on 5 matching bases. This CDR3 spans 14 amino acids. The germline gives CDR1 SGHAT, CDR2 FQNNGV. Trimming stripped 5 bases from V and 10 bases from J, with 18 bases between. The CDR3 is CASSPDVGVGEQFF. Here the CDR3 DNA reads TGTGCCAGCAGCCCAGACGTGGGAGTCGGCGAGCAGTTCTTC. Combining the CDR3 with reference TRBV11-2 and TRBJ2-1 gives the whole variable domain EAGVAQSPRYKIIEKRQSVAFWCNPISGHATLYWYQQILGQGPKLLIQFQNNGVVDDSQLPKDRFSAERLKGVDSTLKIQPAKLEDSAVYLCASSPDVGVGEQFFGPGTRLTVL.

The chain is built from TRBV7-9 and TRBJ1-4; TRBD1 matches 7 bases. Trimming took 3 bases from V and 11 from J; bases not matched to a gene: 6. Germline V CDR1 and CDR2: SEHNR, FQNEAQ (reference sequence). This CDR3 has 13 amino acids. In nucleotides, the CDR3 is TGTGCCAGCAGCTTGGGGGGACAGCCGAAACTGTTTTTT. Residues: CASSLGGQPKLFF.

The chain combines TRBV12-5 with TRBJ1-1; 10 bases match TRBD1. CDR3 length equals 17 residues. Germline loops: CDR1 LGHNT, CDR2 FRNRAP. Trimming at V came to 4 bases and at J to 5 bases, leaving 13 bases not matched to a gene. CDR3 in DNA: TGTGCTAGTGGTTCCACGGACAGGGGGTTGGCGAATACTGAAGCTTTCTTT. Its translation: CASGSTDRGLANTEAFF.

The rearrangement joins TRBV10-3 to TRBJ1-2, with D possibly TRBD1 on 6 matching bases. The CDR3 runs to 13 residues. Germline CDR1 ENHRY, CDR2 SYGVKD. The germline V and J ends were trimmed by 3 bases and 4 bases, with 9 bases remaining between them. CDR3 coding DNA: TGTGCCATCAGTGACATACAGGGCTATGGCTACACCTTC. Its protein product is CAISDIQGYGYTF.

The V call is TRBV5-1, the J call TRBJ1-2, with 8 nucleotides matching TRBD1. The CDR3 sequence is 14 residues long. J gave up 2 bases and V 2 bases, and 2 bases lay outside the gene matches. CDR1 is SGHRS and CDR2 is YFSETQ in the germline V gene. Written as DNA, the CDR3 is TGCGCCAGCAGCTTCAACAGGGGGAACTATGGCTACACCTTC. This encodes CASSFNRGNYGYTF.

The V gene is TRBV12-3 or TRBV12-4, the J gene TRBJ2-3; D is uncertain. V lost 4 bases, J lost 2 bases, and 7 bases lay in between. This CDR3 spans 13 amino acids. The CDR3 reads CASSSHNTDTQYF. The DNA for the CDR3 is TGTGCCAGCAGTTCACACAACACAGATACGCAGTATTTT.

The chain employs TRBV5-1 and TRBJ1-4; the match to TRBD1 covers 9 bases. The germline CDR1 and CDR2 sequences are SGHRS and YFSETQ. The CDR3 has 15 amino acids. The V and J ends lost 4 bases and 7 bases, in that order; junction bases with no gene match: 8. The CDR3 nucleotides read TGCGCCAGCAGCGAGACGACAGGGGGGTTTGAAAAACTGTTTTTT. Amino acids: CASSETTGGFEKLFF.

The chain has TRBV5-1 and TRBJ2-1, with 8 bases fitting TRBD2. The CDR3 is 15 amino acids. The germline CDR1 and CDR2 sequences are SGHRS and YFSETQ. V lost 2 bases to trimming and J lost 5 bases; unmatched junction nucleotides: 6. CDR3 in amino acids: CASSFPGGNNNEQFF. The CDR3 region has the DNA TGCGCCAGCAGCTTCCCGGGAGGGAACAACAATGAGCAGTTCTTC.

The J gene is TRBJ1-1, the V gene TRBV7-3; 10 nucleotides line up with TRBD1. The length of the CDR3 is 15 residues. The ends lost 0 bases at V and 6 bases at J; junction bases unmatched: 4. Germline CDR1 and CDR2: SGHTA and FQGTGA. CDR3 amino acids: CASSLTGTGAAEAFF. The CDR3 DNA reads as TGTGCCAGCAGCTTAACCGGGACAGGGGCCGCTGAAGCTTTCTTT.

The V and J genes are TRBV28 and TRBJ1-1, with D possibly matching TRBD1 (6 bases). Between the trimmed V and J ends, which lost 5 bases and 4 bases, there was a span of 17 bases. Germline assignment: CDR1 MDHEN and CDR2 SYDVKM. This CDR3 contains 15 residues. The DNA for the CDR3 is TGTGCCAGCAGTGGAGACCCGGGCAGGGGCACTGAAGCTTTCTTT. Its translation: CASSGDPGRGTEAFF.

The rearrangement uses TRBV5-1 and TRBJ2-6; D is ambiguous. Germline assignment: CDR1 SGHRS and CDR2 YFSETQ. The CDR3 has 15 amino acids. V shed 6 bases and J shed 0 bases, with 10 bases lying between them. The CDR3 loop is CASTVNPSGANVLTF. For the CDR3, the DNA is TGCGCCAGCACCGTTAATCCCTCTGGGGCCAACGTCCTGACTTTC.

This chain joins TRBV9 and TRBJ1-1; unclear D gene. Germline values: CDR1 SGDLS, CDR2 YYNGEE. V lost 3 bases and J 1 base, leaving 10 bases between the germline ends. CDR3 length: 14 amino acids. CDR3 residues: CASSATTWNTEAFF. The CDR3 region has the DNA TGTGCCAGCAGCGCGACAACCTGGAACACTGAAGCTTTCTTT. The entire variable domain, with the rest obtained from reference TRBV9 and TRBJ1-1, is as follows: DSGVTQTPKHLITATGQRVTLRCSPRSGDLSVYWYQQSLDQGLQFLIQYYNGEERAKGNILERFSAQQFPDLHSELNLSSLELGDSALYFCASSATTWNTEAFFGQGTRLTVV.

The chain is built from TRBV3-1 (or the pseudogene TRBV3-2) and TRBJ1-3; no firm D call. The CDR3 sequence is 16 residues long. Germline assignment: CDR1 LGHDT and CDR2 YNNKEL (reference sequence). Trimming pared 4 bases from V and 0 bases from J, leaving 13 bases between. The DNA of the CDR3 is TGTGCCAGCAGCCCCTGGCGGGGAGGCTCTGGAAACACCATATATTTT. Protein product: CASSPWRGGSGNTIYF.

J is TRBJ2-7 and V is TRBV5-6; D may be TRBD1 (6 bases). Germline lookup yields CDR1 SGHDT and CDR2 YYEEEE. Trimming pared 2 bases from V and 4 bases from J, leaving 19 bases between. This CDR3 is 16 amino acids long. Here the CDR3 DNA reads TGTGCCAGCAGCTTACCAGGACAGAGGGCTACTTACGAGCAGTACTTC. Translated, it gives CASSLPGQRATYEQYF.

The gene calls are TRBV6-5 and TRBJ2-7; 9 bases line up with TRBD1. V was clipped by 2 bases and J by 6 bases; unmatched bases: 5. The germline V gene has CDR1 MNHEY and CDR2 SVGAGI. The CDR3 is 14 amino acids. CDR3 amino acids: CASSYTGQGTEQYF. The CDR3 bases are TGTGCCAGCAGTTACACTGGACAGGGGACCGAGCAGTACTTC.

This chain joins TRBV4-1 and TRBJ2-7, with 7 bases lining up with TRBD2. The CDR3 is made up of 17 amino acids. V lost 1 base to trimming and J lost 0 bases; unmatched junction nucleotides: 9. Germline-derived CDR1 and CDR2 are MGHRA and YSYEKL. The CDR3 nucleotides are TGCGCCAGCAGCCAAGTCGAAGCCGGGGGGTACTCCTACGAGCAGTACTTC. Its translation is CASSQVEAGGYSYEQYF.

This sequence joins TRBV10-1 and TRBJ1-6; 12 nucleotides align to TRBD1. This CDR3 is built from 17 residues. The ends lost 8 bases at V and 7 bases at J; junction bases unmatched: 12. Germline V CDR1 and CDR2: WNHNN, SYGVQD (reference sequence). CDR3 residues: CASSESRDRGPNSPLHF. As DNA, the CDR3 is TGCGCCAGCTCCGAATCCCGGGACAGGGGGCCCAATTCACCCCTCCACTTT.

This clone appeared once. The chain couples TRBV18 to TRBJ2-7; 7 bases line up with TRBD1. CDR1 and CDR2 (germline): KGHSH, LQKENI. J gave up 7 bases and V 3 bases, and 3 bases lay outside the gene matches. The CDR3 consists of 12 residues. The CDR3 loop reads CASSPGTVEQYF. The CDR3 nucleotides are TGTGCCAGCTCACCGGGGACAGTTGAGCAGTACTTC. Filled out from reference TRBV18 and TRBJ2-7, the complete variable domain reads NAGVMQNPRHLVRRRGQEARLRCSPMKGHSHVYWYRQLPEEGLKFMVYLQKENIIDESGMPKERFSAEFPKEGPSILRIQQVVRGDSAAYFCASSPGTVEQYFGPGTRLTVT.

The chain uses TRBV6-2 or TRBV6-3 and TRBJ1-1; a possible D gene is TRBD1 (5 bases). Germline values: CDR1 MNHEY, CDR2 SVGEGT. The CDR3 is 14 amino acids. V was cut by 1 base and J by 8 bases, with 14 bases left in between. This CDR3 reads CASSYFLKGLEAFF. CDR3 nucleotides: TGTGCCAGCAGTTACTTCCTCAAGGGGCTGGAAGCTTTCTTT.

V and J are TRBV14 and TRBJ2-4; 7 bases align to TRBD2. V lost 0 bases, J lost 12 bases, and 5 bases stayed unmatched. The CDR3 length is 13 residues. Germline V gene lookup returns CDR1 SGHDN and CDR2 FVKESK. The CDR3 DNA follows: TGTGCCAGCAGCCAAGATAATCGGGAGGCTCAGTACTTC. Its protein is CASSQDNREAQYF. Supplemented by reference TRBV14 and TRBJ2-4, the full variable domain reads EAGVTQFPSHSVIEKGQTVTLRCDPISGHDNLYWYRRVMGKEIKFLLHFVKESKQDESGMPNNRFLAERTGGTYSTLKVQPAELEDSGVYFCASSQDNREAQYFGAGTRLSVL.

This chain uses TRBV6-5 with TRBJ2-5, with TRBD2 matching 9 bases. Germline CDR1 is MNHEY and CDR2 is SVGAGI. This CDR3 spans 14 amino acids. J lost 4 bases, V lost 6 bases, and 6 bases had no gene match. DNA of the CDR3: TGTGCCAGCAGGGCGGGGACTAGCTTAGAGACCCAGTACTTC. Its translation is CASRAGTSLETQYF.

The chain recombines TRBV19 with TRBJ2-1, with 11 bases aligning to TRBD2. CDR1 LNHDA and CDR2 SQIVND come from the germline V gene (reference sequence). The CDR3 spans 21 residues. After removal of 8 bases from V and 7 bases from J, the junction contained 28 bases not matched to a gene. The DNA for the CDR3 is TGTGCCAGTCAGACAGGCACCTTACTAGCGGGAGATCTCCTGGGTGGGAATGAGCAGTTCTTC. Translation: CASQTGTLLAGDLLGGNEQFF.